Below are 7 T cell receptor beta chains sequenced from a single sample in a study of cytomegalovirus exposure and HLA in healthy donors. The primer mix had 60 Vbeta and 13 Jbeta primers. Clones were read by immunoSEQ multiplex PCR, and TCRdb kept only the in-frame ones, dropping some. This table has tens of thousands of clones, 72% appearing once. The sample consisted of PBMCs. These receptors all come from a woman between 50 and 59 years old in good health and CMV-seronegative.

The J gene is TRBJ2-1, the V gene TRBV5-4; 8 bases match TRBD2. Germline V gene data show CDR1 as SGHNT and CDR2 as YYREEE (reference sequence). The CDR3 is made up of 12 amino acids. V trimming: 4 bases; J trimming: 10 bases; junction bases outside the gene matches: 4. DNA of the CDR3: TGTGCCAGCAGCACCGCGGGGGGAGAGCAGTTCTTC. Its translation is CASSTAGGEQFF.

V and J are TRBV6-5 and TRBJ2-1; 7 nucleotides align to TRBD2. Trimming cost V 10 bases and J 9 bases; bases outside gene matches: 15. The CDR3 totals 14 residues. Germline V CDR1 and CDR2: MNHEY, SVGAGI. CDR3 in DNA: TGTGCCACTTCCGGACTAGATGGACGTGGTGAGCAGTTCTTC. It yields the protein CATSGLDGRGEQFF.

This clone was counted a few times. This chain joins TRBV18 and TRBJ2-7; 12 bases agree with TRBD2. The CDR3 has 16 amino acids. The J segment lost 5 bases and the V segment lost 3 bases, leaving 8 bases of the junction unmatched. Germline CDR1 and CDR2: KGHSH and LQKENI. CDR3 DNA sequence: TGTGCCAGCTCACCGCTTCCGGGACTAGCGGGTAACGAGCAGTACTTC. It specifies CASSPLPGLAGNEQYF.

This clone has a handful of counts. The V call is TRBV6-1, the J call TRBJ2-7, with a possible D match to TRBD2 (6 bases). Germline-derived CDR1 and CDR2 are MNHNS and SASEGT. The ends were cut back, 4 bases at V and 1 base at J, with 14 bases in the middle. CDR3 length: 15 residues. The CDR3 protein is CASSVQPSASYEQYF. As DNA, the CDR3 is TGTGCCAGCAGTGTTCAGCCTAGCGCTTCCTACGAGCAGTACTTC.

This chain links TRBV7-2 with TRBJ2-1; 7 nucleotides match TRBD1. The ends lost 5 bases at V and 8 bases at J; junction bases unmatched: 9. This CDR3 has 14 residues. The V gene's germline CDR1 is SGHTA and CDR2 FQGNSA. The CDR3 DNA reads as TGTGCCAGCAGCGTGACAGGGACAGATTATGAGCAGTTCTTC. As protein: CASSVTGTDYEQFF.

The chain combines TRBV5-4 with TRBJ1-4, with D unresolved. The CDR3 is made up of 14 amino acids. Per the germline V gene, CDR1 is SGHNT and CDR2 is YYREEE (reference sequence). Trimming cost V 4 bases and J 3 bases, with 10 bases left between them. In DNA form, the CDR3 reads TGTGCCAGCAGCCGCACCGGTGCTAATGAAAAACTGTTTTTT. The encoded protein is CASSRTGANEKLFF.

This clone was seen more than once but under ten times. The J gene is TRBJ2-7, the V gene TRBV7-3, with 7 positions matching TRBD2. The trim removed 5 bases at V and 6 bases at J, leaving 7 bases unmatched. CDR3 length: 13 residues. Per the germline V gene, CDR1 is SGHTA and CDR2 is FQGTGA. Here the CDR3 DNA reads TGTGCCAGCAGCCCCCCGGGGGGTGGCGAGCAGTACTTC. Its protein is CASSPPGGGEQYF.